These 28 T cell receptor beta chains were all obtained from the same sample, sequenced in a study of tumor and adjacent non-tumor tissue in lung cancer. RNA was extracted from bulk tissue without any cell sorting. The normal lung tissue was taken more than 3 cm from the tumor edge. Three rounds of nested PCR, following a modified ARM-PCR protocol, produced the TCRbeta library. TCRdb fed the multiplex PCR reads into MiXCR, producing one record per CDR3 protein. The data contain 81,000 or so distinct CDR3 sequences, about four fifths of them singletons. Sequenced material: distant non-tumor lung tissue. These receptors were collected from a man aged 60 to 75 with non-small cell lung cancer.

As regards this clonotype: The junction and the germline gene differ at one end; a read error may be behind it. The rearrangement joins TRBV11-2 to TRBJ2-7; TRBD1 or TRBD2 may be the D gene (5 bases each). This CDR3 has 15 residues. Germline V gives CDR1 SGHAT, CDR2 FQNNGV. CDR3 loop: CASSLTWGSSCEQYF. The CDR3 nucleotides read TGTGCCAGCAGCTTAACGTGGGGGAGCTCCTGCGAGCAGTACTTC.

Written as DNA, the CDR3 is TGTGCCAGCAGTTCCCTTGGGGGCGGAGCCTTTTGCCACACCTTC. Protein product: CASSSLGGGAFCHTF. This chain links TRBV11-2 with TRBJ1-2; a possible D gene is TRBD1 (6 bases). Trimming took off 6 bases at V and 12 bases at J, with 26 bases between the two ends. Looked up from germline, CDR1 is SGHAT and CDR2 is FQNNGV. This CDR3 contains 15 residues.

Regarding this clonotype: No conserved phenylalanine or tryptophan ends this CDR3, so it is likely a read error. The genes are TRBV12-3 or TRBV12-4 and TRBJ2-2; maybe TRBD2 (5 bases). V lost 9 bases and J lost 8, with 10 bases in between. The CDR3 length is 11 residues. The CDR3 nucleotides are TGTGCCAGTAGCCGACTAGGGGAGCTGTTTTTA. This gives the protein CASSRLGELFL.

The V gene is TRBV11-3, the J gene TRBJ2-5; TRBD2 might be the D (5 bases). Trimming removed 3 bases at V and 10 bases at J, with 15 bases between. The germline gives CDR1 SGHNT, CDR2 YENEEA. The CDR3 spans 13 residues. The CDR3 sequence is CASSFTREDIQYF. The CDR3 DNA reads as TGTGCCAGCAGCTTTACCCGGGAAGATATCCAGTACTTC.

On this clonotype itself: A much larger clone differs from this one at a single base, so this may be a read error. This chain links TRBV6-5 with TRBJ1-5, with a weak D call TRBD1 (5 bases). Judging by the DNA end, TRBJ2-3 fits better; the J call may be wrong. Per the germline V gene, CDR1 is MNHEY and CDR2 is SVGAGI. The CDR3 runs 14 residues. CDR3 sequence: CASRGHNSNQPQYF. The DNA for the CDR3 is TGTGCCAGCAGAGGACACAATAGCAATCAGCCCCAGTATTTT.

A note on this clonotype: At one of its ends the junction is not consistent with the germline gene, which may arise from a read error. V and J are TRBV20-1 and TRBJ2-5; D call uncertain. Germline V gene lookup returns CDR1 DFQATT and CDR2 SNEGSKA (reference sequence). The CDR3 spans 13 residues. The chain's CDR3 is CSARDKSLQTQYF. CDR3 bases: TGCAGTGCTAGAGATAAGTCATTGCAGACCCAGTATTTC.

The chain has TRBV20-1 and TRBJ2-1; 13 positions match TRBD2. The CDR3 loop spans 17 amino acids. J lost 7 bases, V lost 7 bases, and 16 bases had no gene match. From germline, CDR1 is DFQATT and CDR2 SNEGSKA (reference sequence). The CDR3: CSVIGTSGTYTKNEQFF. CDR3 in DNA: TGCAGTGTTATCGGGACTAGCGGGACCTACACCAAGAATGAGCAGTTCTTC.

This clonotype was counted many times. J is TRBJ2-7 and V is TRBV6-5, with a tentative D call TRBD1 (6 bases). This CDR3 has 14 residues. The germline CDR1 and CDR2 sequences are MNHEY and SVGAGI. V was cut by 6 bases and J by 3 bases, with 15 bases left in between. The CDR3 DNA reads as TGTGCCAGCAGGGATTACAGGGAATTCTACGAGCAGTACTTC. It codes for CASRDYREFYEQYF.

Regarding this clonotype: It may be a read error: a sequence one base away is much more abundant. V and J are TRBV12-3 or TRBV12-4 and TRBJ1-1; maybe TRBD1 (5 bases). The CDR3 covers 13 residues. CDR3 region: CTSSIGTNTEAFF. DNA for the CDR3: TGTACCAGCAGTATCGGGACCAACACTGAAGCTTTCTTT.

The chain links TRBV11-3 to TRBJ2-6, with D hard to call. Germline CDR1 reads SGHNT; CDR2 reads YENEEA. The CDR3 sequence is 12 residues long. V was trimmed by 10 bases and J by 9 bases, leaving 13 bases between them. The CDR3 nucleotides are TGTGCCACTGGGTCTGGAATCAACGTCCTGACTTTC. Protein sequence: CATGSGINVLTF.

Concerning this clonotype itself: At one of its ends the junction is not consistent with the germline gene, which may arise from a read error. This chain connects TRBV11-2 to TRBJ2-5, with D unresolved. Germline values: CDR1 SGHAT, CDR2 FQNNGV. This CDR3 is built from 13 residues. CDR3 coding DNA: TGTGCCAGCAGCTGGCGAAGAGAGGAGACACAGTACTTC. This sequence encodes CASSWRREETQYF.

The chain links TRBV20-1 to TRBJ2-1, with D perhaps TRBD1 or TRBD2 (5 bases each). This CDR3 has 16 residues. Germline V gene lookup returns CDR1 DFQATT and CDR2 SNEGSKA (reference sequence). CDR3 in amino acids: CITRHSRQSSYNEQFF. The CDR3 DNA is TGCATTACTAGGCATAGTAGACAGTCGTCCTACAATGAGCAGTTCTTC.

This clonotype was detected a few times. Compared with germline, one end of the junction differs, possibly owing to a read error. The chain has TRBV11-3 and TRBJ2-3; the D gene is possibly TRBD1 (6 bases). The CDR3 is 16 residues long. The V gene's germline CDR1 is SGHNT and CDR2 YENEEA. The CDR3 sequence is CASGQPGQGSTDTQYF. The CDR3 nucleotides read TGTGCCAGCGGTCAACCGGGACAAGGGAGCACTGATACGCAGTATTTT.

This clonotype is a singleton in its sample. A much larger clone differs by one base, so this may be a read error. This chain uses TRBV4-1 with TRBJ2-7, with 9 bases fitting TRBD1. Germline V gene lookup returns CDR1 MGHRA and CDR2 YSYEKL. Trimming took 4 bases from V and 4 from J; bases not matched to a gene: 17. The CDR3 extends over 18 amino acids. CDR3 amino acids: CASSLVRTGTGSGYEQYF. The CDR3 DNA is TGCGCCAGCAGCCTAGTACGTACCGGGACAGGGTCTGGGTACGAGCAGTACTTC.

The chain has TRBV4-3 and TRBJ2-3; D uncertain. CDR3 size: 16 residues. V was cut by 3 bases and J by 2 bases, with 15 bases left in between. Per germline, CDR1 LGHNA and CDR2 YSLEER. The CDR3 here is CASSHNRASTTDTQYF. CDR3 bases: TGCGCCAGCAGCCATAATAGAGCGAGCACCACAGATACGCAGTATTTT.

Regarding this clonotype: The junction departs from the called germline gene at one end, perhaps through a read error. CDR3 sequence reads: CATKETWGGEELF. The CDR3 nucleotides are TGTGCCACCAAGGAGACGTGGGGGGGAGAGGAGCTCTTC. The chain uses TRBV24-1 and TRBJ2-1; TRBD2 matches at 7 bases. This CDR3 is 13 amino acids long. The germline gives CDR1 KGHDR, CDR2 SFDVKD.

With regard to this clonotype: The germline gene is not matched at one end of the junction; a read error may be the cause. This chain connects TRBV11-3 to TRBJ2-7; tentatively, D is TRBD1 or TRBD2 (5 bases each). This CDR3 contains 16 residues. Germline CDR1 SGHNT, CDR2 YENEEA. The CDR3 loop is CASSLARGAPTYEQHF. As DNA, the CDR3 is TGTGCCAGCAGCTTAGCCCGAGGGGCACCCACCTACGAGCAGCACTTC.

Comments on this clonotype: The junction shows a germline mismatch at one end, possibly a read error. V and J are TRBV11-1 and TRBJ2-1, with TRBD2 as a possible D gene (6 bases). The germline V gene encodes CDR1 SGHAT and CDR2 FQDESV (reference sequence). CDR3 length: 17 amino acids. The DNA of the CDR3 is TGTGCCAGCAGCTTACCTCGGCTAGTGGGAGGCAACAATGAACAGTTCTTC. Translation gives CASSLPRLVGGNNEQFF.

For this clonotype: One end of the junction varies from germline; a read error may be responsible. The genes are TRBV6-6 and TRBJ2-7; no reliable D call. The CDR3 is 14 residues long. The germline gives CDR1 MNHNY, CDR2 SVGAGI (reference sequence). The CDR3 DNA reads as TGTACCAGCAGTCACTCGACGGATGGGAACGAGCAGTACTTC. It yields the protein CTSSHSTDGNEQYF.

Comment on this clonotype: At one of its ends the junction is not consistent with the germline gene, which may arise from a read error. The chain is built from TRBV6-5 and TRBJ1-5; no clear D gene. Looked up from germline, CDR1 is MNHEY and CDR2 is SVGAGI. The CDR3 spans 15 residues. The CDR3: CASSYSGWGSQSQHF. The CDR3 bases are TGTGCCAGCAGTTACAGTGGATGGGGTAGTCAGTCCCAGCATTTT.

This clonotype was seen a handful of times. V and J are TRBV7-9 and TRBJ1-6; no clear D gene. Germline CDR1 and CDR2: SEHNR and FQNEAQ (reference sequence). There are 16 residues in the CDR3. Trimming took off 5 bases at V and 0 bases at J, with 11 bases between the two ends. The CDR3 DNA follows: TGTGCCAGCAGCCCCCCGAGTAGCTCCTATAATTCACCCCTCCACTTT. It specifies CASSPPSSSYNSPLHF.

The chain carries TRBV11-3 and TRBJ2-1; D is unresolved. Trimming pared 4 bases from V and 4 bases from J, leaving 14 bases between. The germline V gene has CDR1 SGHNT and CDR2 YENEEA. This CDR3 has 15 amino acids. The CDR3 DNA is TGTGCCAGCAGCTCCCTAGTGGTAGGTTACAATGAGCAGTTCTTC. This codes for CASSSLVVGYNEQFF.

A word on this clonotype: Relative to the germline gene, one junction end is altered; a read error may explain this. The CDR3 sequence is CVSGNVGVTHYEQYF. For the CDR3, the DNA is TGTGTCAGCGGCAATGTGGGAGTCACTCACTACGAGCAGTACTTC. V usage is TRBV6-5 and J usage is TRBJ2-7; maybe TRBD2 (5 bases). The V gene's germline CDR1 is MNHEY and CDR2 SVGAGI. This CDR3 has 15 residues.

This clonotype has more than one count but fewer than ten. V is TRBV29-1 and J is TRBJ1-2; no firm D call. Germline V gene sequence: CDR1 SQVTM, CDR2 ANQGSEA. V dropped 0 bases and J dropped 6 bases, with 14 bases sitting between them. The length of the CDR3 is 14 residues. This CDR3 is CSVEEDLDSNGYTF. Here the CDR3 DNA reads TGCAGCGTTGAAGAGGATCTTGATTCGAATGGCTACACCTTC.

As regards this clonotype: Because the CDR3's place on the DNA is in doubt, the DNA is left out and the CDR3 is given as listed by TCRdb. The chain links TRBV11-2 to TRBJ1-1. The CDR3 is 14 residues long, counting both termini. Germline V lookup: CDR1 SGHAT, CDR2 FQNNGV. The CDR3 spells CTNSLVARGTEALF.

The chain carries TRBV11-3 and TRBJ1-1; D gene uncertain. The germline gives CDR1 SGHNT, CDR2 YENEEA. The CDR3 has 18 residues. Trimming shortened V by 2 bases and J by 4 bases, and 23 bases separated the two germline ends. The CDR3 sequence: CASSLMPNLYGQSTEAFF. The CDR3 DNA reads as TGTGCCAGCAGCTTAATGCCGAATCTGTATGGTCAGAGCACTGAAGCTTTCTTT.

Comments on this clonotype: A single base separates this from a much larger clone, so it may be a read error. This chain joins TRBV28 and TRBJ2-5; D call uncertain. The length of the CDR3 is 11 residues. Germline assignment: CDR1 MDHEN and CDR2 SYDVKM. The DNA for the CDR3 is TGTGCCTGCAGTTCTGAAGAGACCCAGTACTTC. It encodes CACSSEETQYF.

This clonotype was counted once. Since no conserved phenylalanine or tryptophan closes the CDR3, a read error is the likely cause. The CDR3 DNA reads TGTGCCAGCAGATGGACTGGGCTGAACACTGAAGCTTTCTAT. As protein: CASRWTGLNTEAFY. The chain recombines TRBV11-2 with TRBJ1-1; D is undetermined. Germline V gene data show CDR1 as SGHAT and CDR2 as FQNNGV. Trimming stripped 6 bases from V and 0 bases from J, with 11 bases between. The CDR3 is 14 amino acids.